Below are 5 T cell receptor beta chains sequenced from a single sample in a study of blood T cell repertoires in COVID-19. Method: immunoSEQ multiplex PCR; TCRdb's copy keeps in-frame clones and lacks some. The table has about 240,000 clones, roughly 86% seen once. The material sequenced was peripheral blood. These receptors were taken from an older woman with active or convalescent COVID-19.

The V gene is TRBV18, the J gene TRBJ2-3; weak D call: TRBD2 (6 bases). CDR1 and CDR2 from the germline V gene are KGHSH and LQKENI. This CDR3 is built from 15 residues. V was trimmed by 1 base and J by 0 bases, leaving 8 bases between them. This CDR3 is CASSPLAASTDTQYF. CDR3 coding DNA: TGTGCCAGCTCACCACTAGCGGCTAGCACAGATACGCAGTATTTT.

The chain is built from TRBV27 and TRBJ1-1; 7 nucleotides align to TRBD1. This CDR3 spans 12 amino acids. Germline V gene data show CDR1 as MNHEY and CDR2 as SMNVEV (reference sequence). V was clipped by 5 bases and J by 6 bases; unmatched bases: 3. The CDR3 loop reads CASSPTGSEAFF. Written as DNA, the CDR3 is TGTGCCAGCAGTCCGACAGGGTCTGAAGCTTTCTTT.

A few counts support this clone. The gene calls are TRBV4-2 and TRBJ2-3; D gene unclear. The V and J ends lost 1 base and 5 bases respectively, with 10 bases between them. Germline assignment: CDR1 LGHNA and CDR2 YNFKEQ. This CDR3 is 14 amino acids long. CDR3 residues: CASSQGVRRDTQYF. DNA of the CDR3: TGTGCCAGCAGCCAAGGGGTCAGGCGAGATACGCAGTATTTT.

The chain has TRBV7-9 and TRBJ1-2, with D possibly TRBD1 on 5 matching bases. The germline V and J ends were trimmed by 1 base and 8 bases, with 14 bases remaining between them. Germline CDR1 reads SEHNR; CDR2 reads FQNEAQ (reference sequence). The CDR3 runs 14 residues. CDR3 loop: CASSLGVDRRGYTF. In DNA form, the CDR3 reads TGTGCCAGCAGCTTAGGAGTAGACAGAAGGGGCTACACCTTC.

The chain uses TRBV13 and TRBJ2-1; tentatively, D is TRBD2 (6 bases). Per the germline V gene, CDR1 is PRHDT and CDR2 is FYEKMQ (reference sequence). Trimming cost V 5 bases and J 4 bases, with 9 bases left between them. This CDR3 has 13 amino acids. The DNA of the CDR3 is TGTGCCAGCAGCCTCCGGGGGTACAATGAGCAGTTCTTC. Protein sequence: CASSLRGYNEQFF.